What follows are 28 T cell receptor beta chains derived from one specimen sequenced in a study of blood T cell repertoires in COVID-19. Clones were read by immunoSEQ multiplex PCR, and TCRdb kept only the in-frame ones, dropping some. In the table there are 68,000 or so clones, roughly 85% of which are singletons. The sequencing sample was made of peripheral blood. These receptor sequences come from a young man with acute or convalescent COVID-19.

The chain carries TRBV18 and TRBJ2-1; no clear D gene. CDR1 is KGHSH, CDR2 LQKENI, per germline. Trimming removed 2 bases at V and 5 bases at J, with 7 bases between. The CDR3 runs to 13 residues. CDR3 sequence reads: CASSPGQHNEQFF. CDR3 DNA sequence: TGTGCCAGCTCACCAGGGCAGCACAATGAGCAGTTCTTC.

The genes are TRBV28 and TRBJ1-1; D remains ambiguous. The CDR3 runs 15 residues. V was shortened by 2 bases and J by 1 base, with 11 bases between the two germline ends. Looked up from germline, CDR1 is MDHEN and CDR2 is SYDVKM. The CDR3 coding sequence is TGTGCCAGCAGTTTACCACGGGAAAAGAACACTGAAGCTTTCTTT. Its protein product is CASSLPREKNTEAFF.

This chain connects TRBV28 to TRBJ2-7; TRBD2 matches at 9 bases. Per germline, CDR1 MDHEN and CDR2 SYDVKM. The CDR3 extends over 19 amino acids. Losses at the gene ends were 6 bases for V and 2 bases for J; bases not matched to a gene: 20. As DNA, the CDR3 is TGTGCCAGCAGAGATATAGCGGGAGCGGTCCCAGGAACAACCTACGAGCAGTACTTC. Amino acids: CASRDIAGAVPGTTYEQYF.

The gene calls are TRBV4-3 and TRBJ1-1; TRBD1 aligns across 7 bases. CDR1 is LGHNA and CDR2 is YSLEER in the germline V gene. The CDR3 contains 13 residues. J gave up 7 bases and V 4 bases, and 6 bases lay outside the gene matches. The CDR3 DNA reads TGCGCCAGCAGCCTTAATAGGGGGCATGAAGCTTTCTTT. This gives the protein CASSLNRGHEAFF.

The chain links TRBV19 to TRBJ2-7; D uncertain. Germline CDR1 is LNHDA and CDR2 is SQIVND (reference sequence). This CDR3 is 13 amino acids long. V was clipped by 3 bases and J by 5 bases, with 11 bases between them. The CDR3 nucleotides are TGTGCCAGTAGTATTGGCAGTATCGACGAGCAGTACTTC. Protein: CASSIGSIDEQYF.

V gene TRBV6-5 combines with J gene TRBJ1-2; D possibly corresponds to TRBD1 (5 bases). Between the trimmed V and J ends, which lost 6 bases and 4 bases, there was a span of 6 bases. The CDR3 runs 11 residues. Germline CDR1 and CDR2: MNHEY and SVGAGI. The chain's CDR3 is CASRDTYGYTF. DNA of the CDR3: TGTGCCAGCAGGGACACCTATGGCTACACCTTC.

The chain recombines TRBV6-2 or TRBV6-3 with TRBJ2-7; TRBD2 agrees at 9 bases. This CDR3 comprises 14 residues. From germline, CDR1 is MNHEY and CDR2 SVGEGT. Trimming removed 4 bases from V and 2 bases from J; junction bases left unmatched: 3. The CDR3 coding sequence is TGTGCCAGCAGTTCTAGCGGGATGACCTACGAGCAGTACTTC. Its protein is CASSSSGMTYEQYF.

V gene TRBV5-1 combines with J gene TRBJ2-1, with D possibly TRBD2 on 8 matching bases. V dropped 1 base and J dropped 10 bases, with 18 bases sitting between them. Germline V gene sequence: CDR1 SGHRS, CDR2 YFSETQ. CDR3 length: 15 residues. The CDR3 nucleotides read TGCGCCAGCAGCTTGTTAAGATCGGGAGGGGGCGAGCAGTTCTTC. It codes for CASSLLRSGGGEQFF.

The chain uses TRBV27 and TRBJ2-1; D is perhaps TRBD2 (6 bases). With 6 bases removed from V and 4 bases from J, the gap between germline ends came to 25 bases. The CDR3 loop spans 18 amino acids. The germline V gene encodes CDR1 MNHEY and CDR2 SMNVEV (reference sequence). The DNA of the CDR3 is TGTGCCAGCAGCCAAATGGGAGTAGGCGGGAACTCGTACAATGAGCAGTTCTTC. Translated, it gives CASSQMGVGGNSYNEQFF.

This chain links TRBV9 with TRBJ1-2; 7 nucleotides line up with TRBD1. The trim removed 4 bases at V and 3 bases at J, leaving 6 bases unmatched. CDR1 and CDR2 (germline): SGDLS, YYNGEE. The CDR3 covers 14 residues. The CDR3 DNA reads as TGTGCCAGCAGCCCGGGACAGAGTTACTATGGCTACACCTTC. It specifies CASSPGQSYYGYTF.

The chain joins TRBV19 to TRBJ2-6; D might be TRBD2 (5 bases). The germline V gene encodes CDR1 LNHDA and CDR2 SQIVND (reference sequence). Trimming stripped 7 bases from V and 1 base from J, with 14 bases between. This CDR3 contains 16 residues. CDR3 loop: CASKAWEISGANVLTF. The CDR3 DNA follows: TGTGCCAGTAAGGCTTGGGAGATTTCTGGGGCCAACGTCCTGACTTTC.

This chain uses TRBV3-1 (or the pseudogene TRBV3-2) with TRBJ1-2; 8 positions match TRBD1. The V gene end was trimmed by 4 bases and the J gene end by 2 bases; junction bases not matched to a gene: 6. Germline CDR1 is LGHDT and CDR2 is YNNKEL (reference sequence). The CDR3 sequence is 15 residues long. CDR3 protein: CASSPGTGENYGYTF. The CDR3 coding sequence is TGTGCCAGCAGCCCGGGGACAGGAGAAAACTATGGCTACACCTTC.

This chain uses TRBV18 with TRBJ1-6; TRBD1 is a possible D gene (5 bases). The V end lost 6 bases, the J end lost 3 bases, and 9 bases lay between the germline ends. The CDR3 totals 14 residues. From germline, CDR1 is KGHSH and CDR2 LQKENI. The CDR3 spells CASSRDSYNSPLHF. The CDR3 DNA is TGTGCCAGCTCGAGAGACAGCTATAATTCACCCCTCCACTTT.

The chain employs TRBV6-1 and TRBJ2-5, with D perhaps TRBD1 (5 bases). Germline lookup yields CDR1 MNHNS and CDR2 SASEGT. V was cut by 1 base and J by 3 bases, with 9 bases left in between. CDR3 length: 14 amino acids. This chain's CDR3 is CASSEEATEETQYF. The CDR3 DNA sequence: TGTGCCAGCAGTGAAGAGGCGACAGAAGAGACCCAGTACTTC.

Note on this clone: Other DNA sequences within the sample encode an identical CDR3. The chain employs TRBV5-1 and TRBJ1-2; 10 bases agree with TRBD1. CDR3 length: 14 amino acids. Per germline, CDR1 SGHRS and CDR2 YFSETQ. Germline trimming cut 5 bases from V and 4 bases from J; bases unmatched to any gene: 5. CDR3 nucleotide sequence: TGCGCCAGCAGTTCGGGACAGGGGAGCTATGGCTACACCTTC. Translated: CASSSGQGSYGYTF.

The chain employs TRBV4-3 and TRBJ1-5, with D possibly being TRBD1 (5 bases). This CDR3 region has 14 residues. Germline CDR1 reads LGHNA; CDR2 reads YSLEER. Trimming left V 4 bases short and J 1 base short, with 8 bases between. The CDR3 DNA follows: TGCGCCAGCAGCCCCGACAGAAGCAATCAGCCCCAGCATTTT. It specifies CASSPDRSNQPQHF.

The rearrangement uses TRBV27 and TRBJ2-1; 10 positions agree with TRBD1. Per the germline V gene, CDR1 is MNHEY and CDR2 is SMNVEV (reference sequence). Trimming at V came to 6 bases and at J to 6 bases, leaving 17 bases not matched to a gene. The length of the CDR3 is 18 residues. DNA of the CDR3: TGTGCCAGCAGACCCCGGCCCGACAGGGGGCCGGAATTCAATGAGCAGTTCTTC. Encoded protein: CASRPRPDRGPEFNEQFF.

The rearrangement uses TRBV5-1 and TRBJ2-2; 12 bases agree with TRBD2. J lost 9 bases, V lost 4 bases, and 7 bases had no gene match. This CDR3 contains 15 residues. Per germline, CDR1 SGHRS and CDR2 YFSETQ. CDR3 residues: CASSQTSGSTRELFF. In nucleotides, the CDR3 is TGCGCCAGCAGCCAGACTAGCGGGAGTACTCGGGAGCTGTTTTTT.

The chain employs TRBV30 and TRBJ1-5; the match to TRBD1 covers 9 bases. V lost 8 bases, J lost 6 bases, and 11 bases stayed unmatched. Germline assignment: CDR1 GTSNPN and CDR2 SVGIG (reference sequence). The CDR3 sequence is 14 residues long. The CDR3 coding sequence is TGTGCCGCCAGCTTCGACAGGGGGGGTCAGCCCCAGCATTTT. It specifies CAASFDRGGQPQHF.

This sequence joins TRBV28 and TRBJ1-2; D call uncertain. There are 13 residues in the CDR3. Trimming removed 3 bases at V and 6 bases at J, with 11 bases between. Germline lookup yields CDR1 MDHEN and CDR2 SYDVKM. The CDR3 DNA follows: TGTGCCAGCAGTTTCCTGGAGAGCCATGGCTACACCTTC. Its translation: CASSFLESHGYTF.

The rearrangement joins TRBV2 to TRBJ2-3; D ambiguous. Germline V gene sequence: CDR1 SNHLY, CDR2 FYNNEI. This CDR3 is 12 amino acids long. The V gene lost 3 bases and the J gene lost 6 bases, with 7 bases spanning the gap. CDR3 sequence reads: CASSDLSDTQYF. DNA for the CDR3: TGTGCCAGCAGTGATCTTTCCGATACGCAGTATTTT.

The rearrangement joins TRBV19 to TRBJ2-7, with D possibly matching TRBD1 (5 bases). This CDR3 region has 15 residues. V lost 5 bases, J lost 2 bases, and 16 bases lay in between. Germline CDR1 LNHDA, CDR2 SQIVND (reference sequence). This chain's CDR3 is CASSVSLGLPYEQYF. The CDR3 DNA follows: TGTGCCAGTAGTGTCAGTCTGGGGCTACCCTACGAGCAGTACTTC.

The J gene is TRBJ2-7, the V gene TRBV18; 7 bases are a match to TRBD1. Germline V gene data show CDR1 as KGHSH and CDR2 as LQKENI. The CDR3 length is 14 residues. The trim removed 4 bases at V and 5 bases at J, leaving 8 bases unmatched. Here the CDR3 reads CASSRSTGIDEQYF. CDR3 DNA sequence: TGTGCCAGCTCACGATCGACAGGGATCGACGAGCAGTACTTC.

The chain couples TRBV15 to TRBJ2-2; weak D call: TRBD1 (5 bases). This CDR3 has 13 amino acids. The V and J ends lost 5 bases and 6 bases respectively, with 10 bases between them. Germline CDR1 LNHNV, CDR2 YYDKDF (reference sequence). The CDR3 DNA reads TGTGCCACCAGCGCAGGGTCCCCCGGGGAGCTGTTTTTT. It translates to CATSAGSPGELFF.

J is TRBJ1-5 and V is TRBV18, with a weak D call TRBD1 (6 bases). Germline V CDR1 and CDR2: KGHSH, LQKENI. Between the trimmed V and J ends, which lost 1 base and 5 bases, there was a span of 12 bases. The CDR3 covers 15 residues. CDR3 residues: CASSPLRDNHQPQHF. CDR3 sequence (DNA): TGTGCCAGCTCACCACTCCGGGACAATCATCAGCCCCAGCATTTT.

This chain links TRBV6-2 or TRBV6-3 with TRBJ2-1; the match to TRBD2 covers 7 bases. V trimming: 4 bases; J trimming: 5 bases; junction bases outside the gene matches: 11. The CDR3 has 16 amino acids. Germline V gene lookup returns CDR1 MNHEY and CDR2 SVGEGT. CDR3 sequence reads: CASSSSRPSGDNEQFF. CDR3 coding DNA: TGTGCCAGCAGTTCATCAAGGCCTAGCGGAGACAATGAGCAGTTCTTC.

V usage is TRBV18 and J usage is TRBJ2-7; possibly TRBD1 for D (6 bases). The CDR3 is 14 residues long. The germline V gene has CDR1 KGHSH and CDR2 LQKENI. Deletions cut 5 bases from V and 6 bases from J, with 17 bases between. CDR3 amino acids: CASSDNTGLREQYF. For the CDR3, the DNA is TGTGCCAGCTCAGACAATACAGGGCTCCGCGAGCAGTACTTC.

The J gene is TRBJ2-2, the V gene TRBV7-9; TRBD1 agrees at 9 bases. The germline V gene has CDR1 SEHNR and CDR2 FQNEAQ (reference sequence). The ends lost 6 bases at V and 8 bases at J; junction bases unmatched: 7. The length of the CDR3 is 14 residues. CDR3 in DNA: TGTGCCAGCAGTTGGGACAGGGTACGTGGGGAGCTGTTTTTT. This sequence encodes CASSWDRVRGELFF.